This record covers a single T cell receptor (beta chain). Its cognate antigen is unknown. The data are from a study of OX40 agonist ivuxolimab in advanced cancers. The wider study: Aged roughly 20 to 85 with a mean of approximately 57 years, they were about 83% male. Study results and limitations: Within 6 weeks, CD4+ and CD8+ blood T cells expanded clonally at 0.1 to 3.0 mg/kg. Among expanded peripheral T cells, antigen specificity went undetermined. Relative to CD4+, CD8+ T cells held more expanded clones on average.

Germline CDR1 reads MDHEN; CDR2 reads SYDVKM. V lost 4 bases and J 9 bases, leaving 16 bases between the germline ends. This CDR3 comprises 14 residues. Here immunoSEQ multiplex PCR was the method, and the copy in TCRdb shows in-frame clones only, minus some. This table has about 98,000 clones, roughly 89% appearing once. The material was CD4+ or CD8+ T cells sorted from blood, obtained in a trial of the OX40 agonist ivuxolimab. The V and J genes are TRBV28 and TRBJ1-5; D may be TRBD1 (6 bases). The receptor comes from an adult with an advanced solid tumor such as melanoma, head and neck, liver or kidney cancer. This CDR3 reads CASSSSGASRPQHF. The CDR3 DNA reads as TGTGCCAGCAGTTCTTCAGGGGCAAGCCGGCCCCAGCATTTT.